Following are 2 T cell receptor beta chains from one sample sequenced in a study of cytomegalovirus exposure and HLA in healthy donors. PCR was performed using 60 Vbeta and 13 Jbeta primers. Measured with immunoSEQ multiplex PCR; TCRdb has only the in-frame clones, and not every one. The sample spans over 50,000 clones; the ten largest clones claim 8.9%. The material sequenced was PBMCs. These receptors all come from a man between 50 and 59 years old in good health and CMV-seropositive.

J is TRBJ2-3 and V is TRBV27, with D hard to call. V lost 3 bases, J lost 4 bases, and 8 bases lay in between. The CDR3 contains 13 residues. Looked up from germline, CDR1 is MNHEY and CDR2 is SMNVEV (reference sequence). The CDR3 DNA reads TGTGCCAGCAGTTTCCGCGAGGCAGATACGCAGTATTTT. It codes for CASSFREADTQYF.

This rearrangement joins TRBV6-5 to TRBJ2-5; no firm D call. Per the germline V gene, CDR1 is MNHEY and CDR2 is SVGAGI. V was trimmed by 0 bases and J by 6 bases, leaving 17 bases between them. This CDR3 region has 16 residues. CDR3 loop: CASSYSALDRTKTQYF. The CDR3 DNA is TGTGCCAGCAGTTACTCGGCTCTAGACCGCACCAAGACCCAGTACTTC.